The 8 T cell receptor beta chains in this list originate from one sample, sequenced in a study of T cell repertoires in cytomegalovirus infection. TCRdb recomputed calls from the reads with MiXCR, one row per CDR3 protein. This sample carries approximately 590,000 distinct CDR3 sequences, about 39% of them seen once, and the ten largest clones take roughly 50%. Their antigens remain unidentified. The sequenced sample was cultured PBMCs, obtained from culture after CMV antigen stimulation. All receptors come from a human donor in good health (CMV status not recorded). Some clones in this sample may be carry-over from other donors' samples.

The V and J genes are TRBV20-1 and TRBJ2-4; 11 positions match TRBD2. With 4 bases clipped from V and 5 bases from J, the junction kept 19 bases outside the gene matches. The CDR3 spans 19 residues. Germline CDR1 DFQATT, CDR2 SNEGSKA (reference sequence). CDR3 nucleotides: TGCAGTGCTACACGACGTCTAGCGGGGGGCCTCTGGCTAGAAAACATTCAGTACTTC. It specifies CSATRRLAGGLWLENIQYF.

This clonotype has a single count. The rearrangement links TRBV2 to TRBJ1-6; D remains unclear. The CDR3 loop spans 14 amino acids. Germline CDR1 and CDR2: SNHLY and FYNNEI. The V gene lost 2 bases and the J gene lost 6 bases, with 8 bases spanning the gap. In DNA, the CDR3 is TGTGCCAGCAGTGAAATGGACGGTAATTCACCCCTCCACTTT. Protein: CASSEMDGNSPLHF. Combining the CDR3 with reference TRBV2 and TRBJ1-6 gives the whole variable domain EPEVTQTPSHQVTQMGQEVILRCVPISNHLYFYWYRQILGQKVEFLVSFYNNEISEKSEIFDDQFSVERPDGSNFTLKIRSTKLEDSAMYFCASSEMDGNSPLHFGNGTRLTVT.

This chain joins TRBV5-1 and TRBJ1-3; possibly TRBD1 for D (5 bases). V dropped 4 bases and J dropped 0 bases, with 8 bases sitting between them. The CDR3 loop spans 14 amino acids. Per germline, CDR1 SGHRS and CDR2 YFSETQ. The CDR3 region has the DNA TGCGCCAGCAGCGCGGACACCTCTGGAAACACCATATATTTT. Its protein product is CASSADTSGNTIYF.

This clonotype was seen at least ten times. The V call is TRBV7-8, the J call TRBJ2-3; D is ambiguous. The CDR3 consists of 15 residues. Per germline, CDR1 SGHVS and CDR2 FQNEAQ. The V end was cut by 5 bases, the J end by 0 bases, with 12 bases between. CDR3: CASSPIRPSTDTQYF. The CDR3 region has the DNA TGTGCCAGCAGCCCGATTCGACCTAGCACAGATACGCAGTATTTT.

This chain joins TRBV15 and TRBJ1-1; D unclear. The CDR3 has 14 residues. In germline, CDR1 is LNHNV, CDR2 YYDKDF (reference sequence). The V end lost 3 bases, the J end lost 8 bases, and 16 bases lay between the germline ends. CDR3 amino acids: CATSSPRSRGEAFF. The CDR3 DNA reads TGTGCCACCAGCAGTCCCAGGAGTCGGGGAGAAGCTTTCTTT.

This clonotype was counted between two and nine times. The V gene is TRBV6-2 or TRBV6-3, the J gene TRBJ2-3; D not resolved. Germline assignment: CDR1 MNHEY and CDR2 SVGEGT. The CDR3 is 13 amino acids. V gave up 5 bases and J gave up 3 bases, with 9 bases separating them. The CDR3 bases are TGTGCCAGCAGTCCGGCCTTTACAGATACGCAGTATTTT. It specifies CASSPAFTDTQYF.

This clonotype was seen more than once but under ten times. This chain connects TRBV7-2 to TRBJ2-7; D remains unclear. Trimming stripped 3 bases from V and 0 bases from J, with 12 bases between. The CDR3 consists of 15 residues. CDR1 SGHTA and CDR2 FQGNSA come from the germline V gene. The DNA of the CDR3 is TGTGCCAGCAGCTTCGGTGGGTACTTCTCCTACGAGCAGTACTTC. As protein: CASSFGGYFSYEQYF.

V is TRBV12-3 or TRBV12-4 and J is TRBJ1-5; 7 bases align to TRBD1. CDR3 length equals 15 residues. Trimming removed 3 bases from V and 5 bases from J; junction bases left unmatched: 7. The CDR3 DNA sequence: TGTGCCAGCAGTTTGACAGGGACTACGCATCAGCCCCAGCATTTT. Its translation is CASSLTGTTHQPQHF.